One sample yielded the 25 T cell receptor beta chains listed below, sequenced in a study of shared clonotypes between healthy human individuals (dated by TCRdb to between 2020 and 2021). Libraries were constructed by the immunoSEQ multiplex PCR assay. TCRdb re-hosts the immuneACCESS table, in-frame sequences only. Its copies lack some clones; in the studies checked, an unresolved V gene accounts for under half of them, and the cause for the rest is not known. The sample records 2 million to 3 million clones, roughly 93% of which are singletons. The ten largest clonotypes hold around 0.4% of the sample. The sample comprised naive CD4+ T cells from PBMCs. Interpreted using the paper, the cell subset or site label stands for: CD45RA+ positively selected. These receptor sequences come from a young man in good health. Some clones in this sample may be carry-over from other donors' samples.

The count of this clone is one. This rearrangement joins TRBV5-5 to TRBJ2-7, with 7 bases identical to TRBD1. Germline CDR1 and CDR2: SGHKS and YYEKEE (reference sequence). V dropped 4 bases and J dropped 4; count of bases not matched to a gene: 11. This CDR3 is 15 amino acids long. The CDR3 nucleotides read TGTGCCAGCAGCACAATAACAGGGGTGAAATACGAGCAGTACTTC. Translating gives CASSTITGVKYEQYF.

This rearrangement joins TRBV18 to TRBJ1-1; D is ambiguous. This CDR3 spans 16 amino acids. From germline, CDR1 is KGHSH and CDR2 LQKENI. V was trimmed by 5 bases and J by 4 bases, leaving 20 bases between them. DNA for the CDR3: TGTGCCAGCTCAGATAAGATTGGTAGGGCACTCACTGAAGCTTTCTTT. This codes for CASSDKIGRALTEAFF.

The chain has TRBV28 and TRBJ2-6, with 9 bases identical to TRBD1. Germline V gives CDR1 MDHEN, CDR2 SYDVKM. This CDR3 spans 18 amino acids. The V segment lost 3 bases and the J segment 0 bases; nucleotides outside the gene matches: 6. This chain's CDR3 is CASSFPGQGPSGANVLTF. CDR3 sequence (DNA): TGTGCCAGCAGTTTCCCGGGACAGGGTCCCTCTGGGGCCAACGTCCTGACTTTC.

The chain links TRBV7-9 to TRBJ2-5, with D maybe TRBD2 (5 bases). This CDR3 has 14 amino acids. Deletions cut 7 bases from V and 4 bases from J, with 16 bases between. The germline CDR1 and CDR2 sequences are SEHNR and FQNEAQ (reference sequence). The CDR3 spells CASTDGGGRETQYF. The CDR3 nucleotides are TGTGCCAGCACGGACGGTGGAGGTAGAGAGACCCAGTACTTC.

On this clone itself: Other DNA sequences within the sample encode an identical CDR3. The chain is built from TRBV10-3 and TRBJ2-2; the match to TRBD1 covers 7 bases. This CDR3 is 14 amino acids long. The V gene's germline CDR1 is ENHRY and CDR2 SYGVKD. Trimming took 6 bases from V and 3 from J; bases not matched to a gene: 4. In DNA form, the CDR3 reads TGTGCCATCAGCCCAGGACAGGACACCGGGGAGCTGTTTTTT. Translating gives CAISPGQDTGELFF.

The chain has TRBV5-4 and TRBJ1-2; 10 nucleotides match TRBD1. CDR1 SGHNT and CDR2 YYREEE come from the germline V gene (reference sequence). V trimming: 4 bases; J trimming: 5 bases; junction bases outside the gene matches: 8. This CDR3 is 15 amino acids long. The CDR3 reads CASSPQTGGVYGYTF. The CDR3 DNA reads as TGTGCCAGCAGCCCGCAGACAGGGGGCGTTTATGGCTACACCTTC.

The V and J genes are TRBV6-6 and TRBJ2-7, with 7 bases lining up with TRBD2. The CDR3 runs to 15 residues. Germline V gene data show CDR1 as MNHNY and CDR2 as SVGAGI (reference sequence). V shed 5 bases and J 2 bases; nucleotides not matched to a gene: 9. The CDR3 DNA reads as TGTGCCAGCAGTGCCCGGGAGGCGAGCGCCTACGAGCAGTACTTC. It specifies CASSAREASAYEQYF.

The chain employs TRBV19 and TRBJ1-1; D remains ambiguous. V gave up 6 bases and J gave up 1 base, with 9 bases separating them. This CDR3 region has 13 residues. Germline V gives CDR1 LNHDA, CDR2 SQIVND (reference sequence). The CDR3: CASSPTPNTEAFF. CDR3 DNA: TGTGCCAGTAGCCCGACACCGAACACTGAAGCTTTCTTT. Together with reference TRBV19 and TRBJ1-1, the CDR3 gives the full variable domain: DGGITQSPKYLFRKEGQNVTLSCEQNLNHDAMYWYRQDPGQGLRLIYYSQIVNDFQKGDIAEGYSVSREKKESFPLTVTSAQKNPTAFYLCASSPTPNTEAFFGQGTRLTVV.

This sequence joins TRBV6-5 and TRBJ2-7, with a weak D call TRBD2 (5 bases). V lost 6 bases and J 4 bases, leaving 10 bases between the germline ends. Germline CDR1 reads MNHEY; CDR2 reads SVGAGI. The CDR3 runs to 12 residues. CDR3 sequence: CASRSLEYEQYF. CDR3 bases: TGTGCCAGCAGATCACTAGAGTACGAGCAGTACTTC.

This chain uses TRBV7-2 with TRBJ2-3; no reliable D call. Germline CDR1 SGHTA, CDR2 FQGNSA. The ends were cut back, 1 base at V and 5 bases at J, with 7 bases in the middle. This CDR3 is 13 amino acids long. CDR3 loop: CASSLDTGDTQYF. CDR3 in DNA: TGTGCCAGCAGCTTAGACACGGGAGATACGCAGTATTTT.

The chain uses TRBV7-6 and TRBJ1-3, with 7 bases lining up with TRBD1. CDR1 and CDR2 from the germline V gene are SGHVS and FNYEAQ. Trimming took 7 bases from V and 0 from J; bases not matched to a gene: 6. The CDR3 is 15 residues long. The CDR3 DNA is TGTGCCAGCACCAAGGGGGCCCACTCTGGAAACACCATATATTTT. Protein: CASTKGAHSGNTIYF.

V is TRBV10-3 and J is TRBJ2-5; the D gene is possibly TRBD2 (5 bases). Between the trimmed V and J ends, which lost 3 bases and 3 bases, there was a span of 5 bases. In germline, CDR1 is ENHRY, CDR2 SYGVKD. The CDR3 spans 12 residues. In DNA form, the CDR3 reads TGTGCCATCAGTGACGGGGAAGAGACCCAGTACTTC. It translates to CAISDGEETQYF.

This sequence joins TRBV7-8 and TRBJ1-3; D is ambiguous. The CDR3 spans 15 residues. V lost 5 bases and J lost 2, with 13 bases in between. Per the germline V gene, CDR1 is SGHVS and CDR2 is FQNEAQ. CDR3 bases: TGTGCCAGCAGCCCCCGTGGAGGGACTGGAAACACCATATATTTT. Translating it yields CASSPRGGTGNTIYF.

The chain carries TRBV9 and TRBJ2-7; D perhaps matches TRBD2 (6 bases). The length of the CDR3 is 14 residues. Germline-derived CDR1 and CDR2 are SGDLS and YYNGEE. The germline V and J ends were trimmed by 4 bases and 6 bases, with 17 bases remaining between them. This chain's CDR3 is CASSPRAGNLEQYF. CDR3 DNA sequence: TGTGCCAGCAGCCCCCGTGCGGGGAACCTCGAGCAGTACTTC.

This clone came up once. The chain employs TRBV9 and TRBJ2-2; D unclear. The germline gives CDR1 SGDLS, CDR2 YYNGEE. This CDR3 is 16 amino acids long. The V end was cut by 3 bases, the J end by 4 bases, with 16 bases between. The CDR3 sequence is CASSAWVGTTTGELFF. CDR3 bases: TGTGCCAGCAGCGCGTGGGTGGGAACCACCACCGGGGAGCTGTTTTTT.

The chain joins TRBV5-1 to TRBJ2-3, with 10 bases fitting TRBD2. The V gene's germline CDR1 is SGHRS and CDR2 YFSETQ. The CDR3 has 16 amino acids. The V gene end was trimmed by 2 bases and the J gene end by 2 bases; junction bases not matched to a gene: 5. The CDR3 reads CASSFGLAEFTDTQYF. CDR3 coding DNA: TGCGCCAGCAGCTTCGGACTAGCGGAGTTCACAGATACGCAGTATTTT.

The V and J genes are TRBV27 and TRBJ2-1; 8 bases agree with TRBD2. CDR1 MNHEY and CDR2 SMNVEV come from the germline V gene (reference sequence). The CDR3 is 16 amino acids. The V gene end was trimmed by 6 bases and the J gene end by 1 base; junction bases not matched to a gene: 8. CDR3 loop: CASRQTSALSYNEQFF. In DNA, the CDR3 is TGTGCCAGCAGGCAGACTAGCGCCCTATCCTACAATGAGCAGTTCTTC.

The genes are TRBV5-1 and TRBJ1-1; D is uncertain. Germline CDR1 is SGHRS and CDR2 is YFSETQ. The V and J ends lost 0 bases and 5 bases respectively, with 14 bases between them. The CDR3 spans 15 residues. The CDR3 spells CASSLATGRPTEAFF. The CDR3 bases are TGCGCCAGCAGCTTGGCCACGGGGAGGCCGACTGAAGCTTTCTTT. The full variable domain, in which reference TRBV5-1 and TRBJ1-1 provide the parts outside the CDR3, is KAGVTQTPRYLIKTRGQQVTLSCSPISGHRSVSWYQQTPGQGLQFLFEYFSETQRNKGNFPGRFSGRQFSNSRSEMNVSTLELGDSALYLCASSLATGRPTEAFFGQGTRLTVV.

The CDR3 nucleotides are TGCGCCAGCAGCTCGACAGGGATCAGCTCTGGAAACACCATATATTTT. Translating gives CASSSTGISSGNTIYF. J is TRBJ1-3 and V is TRBV5-1; TRBD1 matches 7 bases. CDR3 length equals 16 residues. Trimming took 3 bases from V and 0 from J; bases not matched to a gene: 6. The germline CDR1 and CDR2 sequences are SGHRS and YFSETQ.

This chain connects TRBV7-9 to TRBJ2-7, with D unresolved. The CDR3 contains 15 residues. Trimming removed 5 bases at V and 0 bases at J, with 14 bases between. Germline CDR1 is SEHNR and CDR2 is FQNEAQ (reference sequence). CDR3 protein: CASSHMGLFSYEQYF. DNA for the CDR3: TGTGCCAGCAGCCATATGGGCCTTTTCTCCTACGAGCAGTACTTC.

CDR3 sequence reads: CASSLVLMNTEAFF. The CDR3 nucleotides read TGTGCCAGCAGTCTGGTCCTCATGAACACTGAAGCTTTCTTT. This chain links TRBV2 with TRBJ1-1, with D uncertain. Between the trimmed V and J ends, which lost 5 bases and 0 bases, there was a span of 10 bases. The CDR3 sequence is 14 residues long. CDR1 and CDR2 from the germline V gene are SNHLY and FYNNEI. The full variable domain, completed using reference TRBV2 and TRBJ1-1, is EPEVTQTPSHQVTQMGQEVILRCVPISNHLYFYWYRQILGQKVEFLVSFYNNEISEKSEIFDDQFSVERPDGSNFTLKIRSTKLEDSAMYFCASSLVLMNTEAFFGQGTRLTVV.

The gene calls are TRBV18 and TRBJ1-2, with 8 bases fitting TRBD1. V trimming: 5 bases; J trimming: 4 bases; junction bases outside the gene matches: 15. CDR1 KGHSH and CDR2 LQKENI come from the germline V gene. The CDR3 is 17 residues long. The CDR3 region is CASSADTRATGGYGYTF. CDR3 nucleotides: TGTGCCAGCTCAGCGGACACACGGGCTACAGGGGGCTATGGCTACACCTTC.

The chain links TRBV11-2 to TRBJ1-2; 8 bases fit TRBD1. Unmatched junction bases numbered 13, after V lost 3 bases and J lost 4 bases. The CDR3 has 17 amino acids. CDR1 SGHAT and CDR2 FQNNGV come from the germline V gene. As DNA, the CDR3 is TGTGCCAGCAGCTTTTCCTCCTGGGGACAGGCCATCTATGGCTACACCTTC. As protein: CASSFSSWGQAIYGYTF. The variable domain in full, completed from reference TRBV11-2 and TRBJ1-2, reads EAGVAQSPRYKIIEKRQSVAFWCNPISGHATLYWYQQILGQGPKLLIQFQNNGVVDDSQLPKDRFSAERLKGVDSTLKIQPAKLEDSAVYLCASSFSSWGQAIYGYTFGSGTRLTVV.

The chain carries TRBV5-4 and TRBJ1-2; D is unresolved. The germline V and J ends were trimmed by 3 bases and 6 bases, with 3 bases remaining between them. Per germline, CDR1 SGHNT and CDR2 YYREEE (reference sequence). This CDR3 is built from 10 residues. CDR3 residues: CASSSNGYTF. The CDR3, as DNA: TGTGCCAGCAGCTCTAATGGCTACACCTTC.

The CDR3 DNA sequence: TGTGCCAGCAGTCCCCAAGGTCGAGGAGCTGATACGCAGTATTTT. Translation gives CASSPQGRGADTQYF. The rearrangement joins TRBV25-1 to TRBJ2-3; the D is unclear. CDR1 MGHDK and CDR2 SYGVNS come from the germline V gene. Trimming left V 5 bases short and J 6 bases short, with 18 bases between. The length of the CDR3 is 15 residues.